The 21 T cell receptor beta chains presented below share a single source sample, sequenced in a study of beta chain features in type 1 diabetes. General observations from the study: TCRB CDR3 length was moderately but significantly reduced in all four CD4+ subsets of Type 1 diabetes patients.

These receptors' antigens are unknown. Expressed TCRB transcripts were sequenced because the entire RNA isolate underwent reverse transcription. Generated by immunoSEQ multiplex PCR, the TCRdb table keeps only in-frame clones and is missing some. The data show some 330,000 clones, roughly 12% seen once. Sequenced sample: naive CD4+ T cells from blood. The source is a woman aged 18-29 years with type 1 diabetes.

This clone has more than one count but fewer than ten. This chain links TRBV7-8 with TRBJ2-5, with D possibly matching TRBD1 (5 bases). Trimming left V 2 bases short and J 5 bases short, with 18 bases between. The V gene's germline CDR1 is SGHVS and CDR2 FQNEAQ. CDR3 length: 16 residues. CDR3 residues: CASSLSTQGFGETQYF. The DNA of the CDR3 is TGTGCCAGCAGCTTAAGTACCCAGGGTTTTGGGGAGACCCAGTACTTC.

The chain is built from TRBV30 and TRBJ1-1; the match to TRBD1 covers 9 bases. V shed 4 bases, J shed 4 bases, and the junction held 4 bases outside the gene matches. The germline V gene encodes CDR1 GTSNPN and CDR2 SVGIG (reference sequence). There are 13 residues in the CDR3. Written as DNA, the CDR3 is TGTGCCTGGATCGGGACAGGGCGCACTGAAGCTTTCTTT. This codes for CAWIGTGRTEAFF. Together with reference TRBV30 and TRBJ1-1, the CDR3 gives the full variable domain: SQTIHQWPATLVQPVGSPLSLECTVEGTSNPNLYWYRQAAGRGLQLLFYSVGIGQISSEVPQNLSASRPQDRQFILSSKKLLLSDSGFYLCAWIGTGRTEAFFGQGTRLTVV.

This clone appeared a few times. The chain recombines TRBV2 with TRBJ1-1, with D maybe TRBD1 (6 bases). Per the germline V gene, CDR1 is SNHLY and CDR2 is FYNNEI. The CDR3 spans 15 residues. Trimming stripped 5 bases from V and 5 bases from J, with 18 bases between. The CDR3 DNA reads as TGTGCCAGCAGTCCGTCAGGGGTTTGGAGAACTGAAGCTTTCTTT. Translating gives CASSPSGVWRTEAFF.

This clone has only a few counts. CDR3 DNA: TGTGCCACCAGCAGAGATAGAGGGCTTACCGGGGAGCTGTTTTTT. It codes for CATSRDRGLTGELFF. The V and J genes are TRBV15 and TRBJ2-2; perhaps TRBD2 as D (5 bases). V was shortened by 0 bases and J by 5 bases, with 10 bases between the two germline ends. Per the germline V gene, CDR1 is LNHNV and CDR2 is YYDKDF (reference sequence). CDR3 length: 15 residues.

This clone was counted a few times. This chain connects TRBV28 to TRBJ2-1; no clear D. CDR1 and CDR2 (germline): MDHEN, SYDVKM. This CDR3 comprises 15 residues. V was cut by 7 bases and J by 3 bases, with 16 bases left in between. The CDR3 region has the DNA TGTGCCAGCACCTCAACGGGTTTTCTCTACAATGAGCAGTTCTTC. As protein: CASTSTGFLYNEQFF.

This clone was seen only once. The V call is TRBV9, the J call TRBJ2-2, with 8 bases aligning to TRBD2. CDR1 SGDLS and CDR2 YYNGEE come from the germline V gene. V was pared by 3 bases and J by 4 bases, with 5 bases of the junction left unmatched. The CDR3 extends over 15 amino acids. The CDR3 spells CASSAEAGVTGELFF. As DNA, the CDR3 is TGTGCCAGCAGCGCGGAAGCGGGAGTCACCGGGGAGCTGTTTTTT.

This clone was counted only a few times. The CDR3 DNA is TGCGCCAGCATCCAGGGGGAGACCCAGTACTTC. Its translation: CASIQGETQYF. The chain uses TRBV5-1 and TRBJ2-5; D may be TRBD1 (6 bases). The germline V and J ends were trimmed by 6 bases and 5 bases, with 8 bases remaining between them. CDR3 size: 11 residues. Germline V gives CDR1 SGHRS, CDR2 YFSETQ.

The V gene is TRBV5-1, the J gene TRBJ1-5, with D unclear. Germline V lookup: CDR1 SGHRS, CDR2 YFSETQ. This CDR3 is built from 14 residues. Deletions cut 2 bases from V and 4 bases from J, with 10 bases between. CDR3 in amino acids: CASSFGQLNQPQHF. The CDR3 coding sequence is TGCGCCAGCAGCTTTGGGCAGTTAAATCAGCCCCAGCATTTT.

There are a few counts of this clone. The V call is TRBV5-6, the J call TRBJ2-5; no clear D. CDR3 length: 12 amino acids. Germline loops: CDR1 SGHDT, CDR2 YYEEEE. V was clipped by 0 bases and J by 3 bases, with 3 bases between them. The CDR3 DNA reads as TGTGCCAGCAGCTTGGCCAAAGAGACCCAGTACTTC. Its protein product is CASSLAKETQYF.

This clone was picked up a small number of times. The rearrangement uses TRBV9 and TRBJ1-6; possible D gene TRBD1, 5 bases. The CDR3 has 15 residues. With 0 bases removed from V and 9 bases from J, the gap between germline ends came to 13 bases. Germline V gene lookup returns CDR1 SGDLS and CDR2 YYNGEE. The CDR3: CASSVGGGGSSPLHF. DNA of the CDR3: TGTGCCAGCAGCGTAGGGGGCGGTGGAAGTTCACCCCTCCACTTT.

This clone has a handful of counts. The chain combines TRBV7-9 with TRBJ2-7; 12 bases fit TRBD2. After removal of 7 bases from V and 8 bases from J, the junction contained 9 bases not matched to a gene. This CDR3 region has 14 residues. From germline, CDR1 is SEHNR and CDR2 FQNEAQ (reference sequence). The chain's CDR3 is CASTTGLAGSQQYF. The CDR3 nucleotides read TGTGCCAGCACCACGGGACTAGCGGGTTCGCAGCAGTACTTC.

V and J are TRBV28 and TRBJ1-1, with D possibly being TRBD1 (6 bases). The V end was cut by 10 bases, the J end by 6 bases, with 15 bases between. The CDR3 is 12 amino acids. The V gene's germline CDR1 is MDHEN and CDR2 SYDVKM. The CDR3 sequence is CAIQTGRAEAFF. In DNA, the CDR3 is TGTGCCATCCAAACAGGGAGGGCTGAAGCTTTCTTT.

This chain uses TRBV5-1 with TRBJ2-1, with a possible D match to TRBD2 (5 bases). This CDR3 has 16 residues. Trimming left V 0 bases short and J 3 bases short, with 13 bases between. The germline V gene has CDR1 SGHRS and CDR2 YFSETQ. The CDR3 DNA follows: TGCGCCAGCAGCTTGGGTCCAGCGGAGTACTACAATGAGCAGTTCTTC. Translation gives CASSLGPAEYYNEQFF. The full variable domain, in which reference TRBV5-1 and TRBJ2-1 provide the parts outside the CDR3, is KAGVTQTPRYLIKTRGQQVTLSCSPISGHRSVSWYQQTPGQGLQFLFEYFSETQRNKGNFPGRFSGRQFSNSRSEMNVSTLELGDSALYLCASSLGPAEYYNEQFFGPGTRLTVL.

This clone has more than one count but fewer than ten. The rearrangement uses TRBV11-2 and TRBJ2-2; the match to TRBD2 covers 13 bases. The ends lost 6 bases at V and 0 bases at J; junction bases unmatched: 1. Germline-derived CDR1 and CDR2 are SGHAT and FQNNGV. This CDR3 has 16 amino acids. CDR3 residues: CASRGLAGPNTGELFF. The CDR3 DNA sequence: TGTGCCAGCAGGGGACTAGCGGGACCGAACACCGGGGAGCTGTTTTTT.

This clone appeared a few times. V usage is TRBV5-4 and J usage is TRBJ2-1, with 7 positions matching TRBD2. Germline V CDR1 and CDR2: SGHNT, YYREEE (reference sequence). The CDR3 totals 15 residues. V lost 5 bases and J lost 5; bases outside the gene matches: 10. The CDR3 nucleotides are TGTGCCAGCAGGGGCGCGGGAGTCGAAAACAATGAGCAGTTCTTC. The encoded protein is CASRGAGVENNEQFF. Drawing the rest from reference TRBV5-4 and TRBJ2-1, the complete variable domain is ETGVTQSPTHLIKTRGQQVTLRCSSQSGHNTVSWYQQALGQGPQFIFQYYREEENGRGNFPPRFSGLQFPNYSSELNVNALELDDSALYLCASRGAGVENNEQFFGPGTRLTVL.

This clone was recorded a few times. CDR3 amino acids: CASSYYAGSYEQYF. DNA of the CDR3: TGTGCCAGCAGTTACTATGCAGGGTCCTACGAGCAGTACTTC. V usage is TRBV6-6 and J usage is TRBJ2-7; possibly TRBD1 for D (5 bases). Trimming removed 1 base from V and 1 base from J, with 8 bases in between. Germline assignment: CDR1 MNHNY and CDR2 SVGAGI (reference sequence). The CDR3 length is 14 residues.

This clone was counted between two and nine times. The V call is TRBV5-4, the J call TRBJ2-1; D might be TRBD2 (5 bases). The V gene lost 2 bases and the J gene lost 7 bases, with 16 bases spanning the gap. Germline assignment: CDR1 SGHNT and CDR2 YYREEE (reference sequence). The CDR3 is 15 residues long. The CDR3 spells CASSLRVTTGNEQFF. CDR3 in DNA: TGTGCCAGCAGCTTAAGGGTTACTACGGGGAATGAGCAGTTCTTC.

In this sample, this clone turned up a few times. This sequence joins TRBV29-1 and TRBJ2-3; D is perhaps TRBD2 (5 bases). Germline V gives CDR1 SQVTM, CDR2 ANQGSEA. Between the trimmed V and J ends, which lost 7 bases and 1 base, there was a span of 9 bases. The CDR3 totals 12 residues. Here the CDR3 reads CSARDGTDTQYF. CDR3 bases: TGCAGCGCCCGGGATGGCACAGATACGCAGTATTTT.

This clone was seen only a few times. The chain has TRBV9 and TRBJ1-1, with 9 bases aligning to TRBD1. Germline V gene lookup returns CDR1 SGDLS and CDR2 YYNGEE. Trimming cost V 6 bases and J 1 base; bases outside gene matches: 4. CDR3 size: 14 residues. The CDR3 region has the DNA TGTGCCAGCACCAGGACAGGGGCGAACACTGAAGCTTTCTTT. It specifies CASTRTGANTEAFF.

V gene TRBV19 combines with J gene TRBJ2-2; 7 positions match TRBD1. From germline, CDR1 is LNHDA and CDR2 SQIVND (reference sequence). The CDR3 contains 16 residues. Trimming removed 3 bases from V and 7 bases from J; junction bases left unmatched: 11. The chain's CDR3 is CASSMQGVFSIGELFF. The CDR3 coding sequence is TGTGCCAGTAGTATGCAGGGGGTTTTCTCGATCGGGGAGCTGTTTTTT.

The rearrangement uses TRBV18 and TRBJ1-2; 7 nucleotides line up with TRBD1. CDR3 size: 18 residues. After removal of 4 bases from V and 8 bases from J, the junction contained 22 bases not matched to a gene. Germline CDR1 KGHSH, CDR2 LQKENI. The CDR3 protein is CASSLRTGTTNPPGGYTF. For the CDR3, the DNA is TGTGCCAGCTCACTCAGGACAGGCACAACGAACCCGCCCGGCGGCTACACCTTC.